This paragraph covers one TCR beta chain sequence. The antigen is not known. This CDR3 region has 13 residues. Germline loops: CDR1 LNHDA, CDR2 SQIVND (reference sequence). V lost 1 base and J 6 bases, leaving 10 bases between the germline ends. The sample comes from a study of shared clonotypes between healthy human individuals. Study-wide points: Generally, naive subsets (rather than memory subsets) showed larger estimated richness. It was the non-shared clonotypes that had lower generation probabilities than clonotypes shared by all four donors.

Repertoires were generated with immunoSEQ multiplex PCR, while TCRdb's copy carries only in-frame clones and drops some. The sample has approximately 2,300,000 clones; under 95% are singletons. The chain joins TRBV19 to TRBJ2-7; unclear D gene. The sample comprised naive CD4+ T cells from PBMCs. The subset: CD45RA+ positively selected. This receptor was obtained from a young man in good health. Some clones in this sample may be carry-over from other donors' samples. CDR3 coding DNA: TGTGCCAGTAGTATAGGAGTGACAACCGAGCAGTACTTC. Translated: CASSIGVTTEQYF.